This TCR beta chain derives from a study of cytomegalovirus exposure and HLA in healthy donors (dated by TCRdb to 2016 to 2017). For context, the study as a whole: An earlier analysis of roughly 500 of the donors reported 250 to 300 Gb of sequence data and 117 million unique TCR beta sequences obtained from about 200 million T cells. An early release covering roughly 600 HLA-typed donors comprised about 320 gigabases of sequencing data and roughly 85 million unique TCR sequences. Of the approximately 400 genotyped donors, about 80% fell in the genetic ancestry cluster associated with self-reported Caucasian donors. The aim of the study was to test whether cataloging public T cell receptors could identify signatures of past pathogen exposure. The T cell repertoires of around 670 subjects were profiled by immunosequencing and related to cytomegalovirus serostatus. In addition to the first cohort of hundreds of subjects, a separate validation cohort of 100 to 150 different subjects was used. The study combined high-throughput TCR immunosequencing, statistical association of individual TCRs with disease status, and machine learning to predict cytomegalovirus infection status. A later analysis re-analyzed previously published TCR beta repertoires from approximately 670 donors and added high-resolution HLA genotyping to study TCR occurrence patterns. The later analysis used no new phenotypic data to find candidate immune exposures, relying instead on TCR beta sequences and their occurrence across donors. In an earlier analysis of 587 of the donors, high-throughput TCR beta sequencing was used to judge whether each TCR beta V gene segment behaved as functional or pseudogenic. Donor age, sex, ethnicity and CMV serostatus were compiled together with the repertoire data. A later genetic analysis took genome-wide SNP genotypes for about 65% of the roughly 670 donors and used that subset as a discovery cohort. All discovery cohort repertoires had been generated using a single sequencing platform. Class I and class II HLA loci were covered by the typing at four-digit resolution. The number of typed donors differed by locus: about 620-630 for A, B, C, DRB1 and DQB1; some 540 for DQA1; roughly 600 for DPA1; and roughly 450 for DPB1. Four to six DR-DQ haplotypes were handled as single units for association and clustering, since linkage in the cohort was strong. Among about 400 genotyped donors of the cohort, an average of roughly 230,000 unique TCR beta nucleotide sequences was sequenced per donor, of which 15% to 20% were non-productive. The study at large found these results: A later analysis associated 16,951 TCR beta sequences with specific HLA alleles at a false discovery rate of 0.05. A total of about 150 TCR beta chains were listed by the study as associated with cytomegalovirus. The authors suggested that the approach could potentially be generalized to other disease states and immunological phenotypes. A cluster of highly shared sequence variants was judged likely to represent a technical artifact of the sequencing pipeline. Because HLA typing was unavailable for some donors at each locus, only the typed subset was used in association tests. V-gene and J-gene trimming of TCR beta chains was associated with a missense DCLRE1C variant in a later genetic analysis, and the association was replicated in an independent cohort. This cohort had only TCR beta chains sequenced, and the lack of alpha or paired-chain data limited which features could be detected. Immune exposure information for the cohort was limited to CMV serostatus. In a later analysis, several top co-occurrence clusters were reported to appear linked to parvovirus B19, influenza, CMV and Epstein-Barr virus. Some IMGT-functional V segments, including TRBV6-2 and TRBV6-3, could not be distinguished by the 87-base-pair reads and were therefore excluded. The earlier analysis of a few hundred of the donors excluded approximately 15 rarely observed V segments, including chromosome 9 orphons, because counts were too low. Most TCR sequences were seen in very few donors, while some public TCRs were found in many individuals. A further reported finding was that TCR beta sequences accurately predicted the HLA-A and HLA-B alleles for most subjects in the first cohort. Correlated functional status among segregating V segments might be attributable to linkage disequilibrium, but an unknown experimental factor could not be ruled out. According to a later analysis, TCR association rates differed among HLA loci, with DRB1 alleles showing the most associated TCRs and HLA-C alleles showing the fewest. In a later analysis, HLA-associated TCR beta chains showed more clonal expansion and lower generation probabilities than non-associated chains that were equally common. Cytomegalovirus status was reported to be diagnosed by the classifier with high specificity and sensitivity in both the original and validation cohorts. Most CMV-associated TCR beta chains appeared to be HLA-restricted in a later analysis, and the HLA associations seemed to be driven largely by CMV exposure. The presence/absence analyses assumed that sequencing depth was roughly uniform across donors, and that assumption may not be true. Compared with the 666-donor mean, donors in an Asian-associated ancestry cluster had fewer N-insertions in productive TCRs, according to a later genetic analysis. An earlier analysis of 450 to 750 of the donors showed that most TCR beta V segments appeared in productive rearrangements either about 90% or about 30% of the time, which broadly matched IMGT annotations. Assigning TCR associations to individual alleles was difficult when HLA alleles, especially DR and DQ, strongly co-occurred. In vitro tests confirmed that a few of the cytomegalovirus-associated TCR beta chains recognize cytomegalovirus antigens.

As to this clone: Its antigen remains unidentified. No much larger clone is present one base from it, and per-base qualities are unavailable.

The library was made by the immunoSEQ multiplex PCR assay. For the multiplex PCR, a mixture combining 60 forward primers for TCR Vbeta segments and 13 reverse primers for TCR Jbeta segments was used. Amplification of the CDR3 region of rearranged TCR beta genes was performed with a multiplex PCR assay on genomic DNA. The amplified TCR beta libraries were sequenced on the Illumina HiSeq System as 87-base-pair reads. In the authors' own workflow: A later analysis counted about 76 million unique TCR beta chains across the 666 repertoires, and some 12 million of these chains were shared by at least two donors. To remove PCR and sequencing errors, raw reads were error-corrected and collapsed into unique sequences using a nearest-neighbor algorithm that merged closely related sequences. V, D and J gene segments were assigned by aligning CDR3 sequences to IMGT reference sequences. For a sequence to be retained, a match of at least six nucleotides to both a V gene segment and a J gene segment was required. Rearrangements were classified as productive when the CDR3 lacked stop codons and remained in frame with V and J, and all other rearrangements were classified as non-productive. CDR3 was defined by IMGT convention, running from the second conserved V-encoded cysteine to the conserved J-encoded phenylalanine. The earlier analysis of 587 of the donors excluded sequences that lacked an unambiguous match to a single V gene segment. An earlier analysis of 500 to 600 of the donors classified V segments as functional when productive rearrangements were above 56.7% and as segregating when the standard deviation between donors was above 5%. A statistical classification framework was built for diagnosing cytomegalovirus status from the catalog of TCR beta chain sequences. V and J gene assignment, in a later analysis, came from comparing TCR nucleotide sequences with IMGT/GENE-DB human TR gene sequences. The TCRdist pipeline was used in a later analysis to assign CDR3 sequences and most-parsimonious VDJ recombination scenarios. In a later analysis, each TCR beta chain was defined by its CDR3 amino acid sequence together with its V-gene family, and reads lacking a unique V-gene family were excluded. To address suspected cross-contamination and a sequencing artifact, a later analysis removed several hundred highly shared, low-generation-probability nucleotide sequences. A later analysis calculated a clonal expansion index for each public chain from normalized within-repertoire ranks of inferred template counts. In a later analysis, generation probabilities were computed with a VDJ recombination model fitted to out-of-frame rearrangements, and the resulting probabilities were checked against IGoR. A later analysis scored TCR-TCR, TCR-HLA and TCR-CMV co-occurrence with hypergeometric tests, applying a repertoire-size bias correction to TCR pairs. A later analysis estimated false discovery rates by permuting HLA or CMV assignments 20 times. In a later analysis, co-occurring TCRs were grouped using DBSCAN, with TCRdist sequence similarity added in when clustering inside HLA-allele-positive subsets. Repertoires with fewer than 30,000 or more than 120,000 public chains, plus five repertoires with anomalous nucleotide sharing, were excluded from co-occurrence clustering. TCRdb holds this immuneACCESS table with in-frame rearrangements only. Some clones are missing; in checked studies, unresolved V genes explain under half, and the rest has no known cause. V, J and clone size derive from that table, while D and trimming were established from the DNA sequence. The sample data list 110,000 to 150,000 clones, and around 75% of these were observed just once. The ten largest clones add up to over 6.5% of the sample.

In total, 630 or so healthy bone marrow donors made up the cohort. Cohort members were all nominally healthy when sampled, although unrecorded immune exposures were likely present. The donor was CMV seronegative and was included in the group of approximately 350 seronegative cohort members. Every donor gave a peripheral blood sample, and the peripheral blood mononuclear cells from that sample were used for TCR beta sequencing. The Qiagen DNeasy Blood Extraction Kit was used to extract genomic DNA from the blood cell samples. V loses 2 bases, J loses 9 bases, and the germline ends lie 14 bases apart. CDR1 is given as SGHDT and CDR2 as YYEEEE, both from the germline V gene. Including cysteine and phenylalanine, the CDR3 has 13 amino acids. Only the CDR3 DNA is retained, 39 bases long and in frame from the first base.

Sequenced input: PBMCs. The chain is encoded by TRBV5-6 joined to TRBJ2-5, and perhaps TRBD1 as D gene, on 6 matching bases. This sequence originates from a young man in good health and CMV-seronegative. The CDR3 here reads CASSFHGSGAQYF. The DNA is as follows: TGTGCCAGCAGCTTCCATGGGTCAGGGGCCCAGTACTTC.